A single sample is the source of the 25 T cell receptor beta chains below, sequenced in a study of blood T cell repertoires in COVID-19. Only in-frame clones appear in the TCRdb table, and some are missing; sequencing was by immunoSEQ multiplex PCR. The table records approximately 490,000 clones, roughly nine tenths of them present only once. Sequencing was performed on PBMCs or T cells enriched from blood (not recorded which). The receptors originated from a woman aged 60-75 years who had recovered from COVID-19.

J is TRBJ2-3 and V is TRBV3-1 (or the pseudogene TRBV3-2), with TRBD2 identical over 9 bases. After removal of 4 bases from V and 4 bases from J, the junction contained 6 bases not matched to a gene. Germline V gene data show CDR1 as LGHDT and CDR2 as YNNKEL (reference sequence). This CDR3 has 15 residues. For the CDR3, the DNA is TGTGCCAGCAGCCGCTGGACTAGCGAGGCAGATACGCAGTATTTT. Amino acid sequence: CASSRWTSEADTQYF.

About this clone: The same CDR3 also results from other DNA sequences found in this sample. The rearrangement uses TRBV3-1 (or the pseudogene TRBV3-2) and TRBJ1-5; no reliable D call. The germline V gene encodes CDR1 LGHDT and CDR2 YNNKEL (reference sequence). The CDR3 spans 14 residues. Trimming removed 0 bases at V and 0 bases at J, with 3 bases between. CDR3 amino acids: CASSQDLSNQPQHF. The CDR3 DNA follows: TGTGCCAGCAGCCAAGACCTTAGCAATCAGCCCCAGCATTTT.

The chain employs TRBV18 and TRBJ1-5; 7 nucleotides align to TRBD1. Germline V gives CDR1 KGHSH, CDR2 LQKENI. V was pared by 4 bases and J by 2 bases, with 8 bases of the junction left unmatched. The CDR3 loop spans 16 amino acids. CDR3 coding DNA: TGTGCCAGCTCACAGAAGACAGGGCAGGGCAATCAGCCCCAGCATTTT. This gives the protein CASSQKTGQGNQPQHF.

In DNA form, the CDR3 reads TGTGCCAGTATCCGGGACTTTCGGAGCTCTGGGGCCAACGTCCTGACTTTC. It translates to CASIRDFRSSGANVLTF. The gene calls are TRBV19 and TRBJ2-6, with D tentatively TRBD2 (6 bases). Germline lookup yields CDR1 LNHDA and CDR2 SQIVND (reference sequence). The CDR3 covers 17 residues. Between the trimmed V and J ends, which lost 7 bases and 0 bases, there was a span of 16 bases.

V is TRBV27 and J is TRBJ1-2; maybe TRBD1 (5 bases). The V gene's germline CDR1 is MNHEY and CDR2 SMNVEV (reference sequence). The CDR3 sequence is 14 residues long. Trimming left V 6 bases short and J 0 bases short, with 11 bases between. CDR3 in DNA: TGTGCCAGCAGAGGGGCAGGAACTAACTATGGCTACACCTTC. Translated, it gives CASRGAGTNYGYTF.

V gene TRBV6-2 or TRBV6-3 combines with J gene TRBJ2-3; TRBD1 aligns across 8 bases. Looked up from germline, CDR1 is MNHEY and CDR2 is SVGEGT. The CDR3 has 16 residues. The ends lost 5 bases at V and 4 bases at J; junction bases unmatched: 11. For the CDR3, the DNA is TGTGCCAGCAGTGGGTCGGACAGGGTCAGGTCAGATACGCAGTATTTT. Translated: CASSGSDRVRSDTQYF.

This clone occurred once. At the DNA level, this CDR3 is encoded by other sequences in the same sample as well. CDR3 sequence: CASSSGNTEAFF. The CDR3, as DNA: TGTGCCAGCTCCAGTGGGAACACTGAAGCTTTCTTT. V usage is TRBV12-3 or TRBV12-4 and J usage is TRBJ1-1; D is undetermined. The CDR3 contains 12 residues. Trimming removed 8 bases from V and 1 base from J, with 8 bases in between.

The rearrangement joins TRBV5-1 to TRBJ2-7; 7 bases line up with TRBD2. V was clipped by 6 bases and J by 5 bases; unmatched bases: 8. Germline V gene lookup returns CDR1 SGHRS and CDR2 YFSETQ. This CDR3 has 13 residues. CDR3 amino acids: CASIGEGGNEQYF. The CDR3 bases are TGCGCCAGCATTGGTGAGGGAGGGAACGAGCAGTACTTC. The full variable domain, its missing parts supplied by reference TRBV5-1 and TRBJ2-7, is KAGVTQTPRYLIKTRGQQVTLSCSPISGHRSVSWYQQTPGQGLQFLFEYFSETQRNKGNFPGRFSGRQFSNSRSEMNVSTLELGDSALYLCASIGEGGNEQYFGPGTRLTVT.

The V gene is TRBV9, the J gene TRBJ2-1, with D maybe TRBD1 (5 bases). Germline CDR1 SGDLS, CDR2 YYNGEE. V lost 0 bases and J 1 base, leaving 14 bases between the germline ends. This CDR3 comprises 17 residues. The CDR3 loop is CASSVGTGLLSYNEQFF. The CDR3 DNA sequence: TGTGCCAGCAGCGTAGGCACAGGCCTCCTTTCCTACAATGAGCAGTTCTTC.

The V and J genes are TRBV14 and TRBJ1-2; tentatively, D is TRBD1 (6 bases). CDR3 length equals 14 residues. Germline V CDR1 and CDR2: SGHDN, FVKESK. Trimming shortened V by 1 base and J by 4 bases, and 10 bases separated the two germline ends. As DNA, the CDR3 is TGTGCCAGCAGCCAAGTAACAGGGTCCTATGGCTACACCTTC. Protein: CASSQVTGSYGYTF.

The rearrangement uses TRBV7-9 and TRBJ2-7, with a weak D call TRBD1 (5 bases). The germline V gene has CDR1 SEHNR and CDR2 FQNEAQ (reference sequence). The CDR3 covers 15 residues. With 5 bases removed from V and 0 bases from J, the gap between germline ends came to 14 bases. CDR3 protein: CASSPDNELSYEQYF. The CDR3 DNA follows: TGTGCCAGCAGCCCGGACAACGAACTCTCCTACGAGCAGTACTTC.

This rearrangement joins TRBV5-1 to TRBJ2-7, with TRBD1 identical over 7 bases. The CDR3 is 14 amino acids. V lost 4 bases and J lost 2; bases outside the gene matches: 6. Germline CDR1 SGHRS, CDR2 YFSETQ. CDR3 in DNA: TGCGCCAGCAGCCCCGGGACAGCTACCTACGAGCAGTACTTC. This gives the protein CASSPGTATYEQYF.

The chain employs TRBV19 and TRBJ1-6; perhaps TRBD1 as D (5 bases). Germline lookup yields CDR1 LNHDA and CDR2 SQIVND (reference sequence). V lost 4 bases, J lost 7 bases, and 14 bases lay in between. The CDR3 is made up of 15 amino acids. CDR3 protein: CASSTSSGKNSPLHF. In DNA, the CDR3 is TGTGCCAGTAGTACGAGTTCAGGGAAAAATTCACCCCTCCACTTT.

The chain combines TRBV2 with TRBJ1-6; D perhaps matches TRBD1 (6 bases). Trimming left V 4 bases short and J 9 bases short, with 16 bases between. From germline, CDR1 is SNHLY and CDR2 FYNNEI. The CDR3 has 15 amino acids. CDR3 nucleotides: TGTGCCAGCAGTGTGGGGGCAGGGCTAGGTTCACCCCTCCACTTT. It codes for CASSVGAGLGSPLHF.

CDR3 loop: CATSDPGQVNTGELFF. The CDR3, as DNA: TGTGCCACCAGTGATCCTGGACAGGTCAACACCGGGGAGCTGTTTTTT. The V gene is TRBV24-1, the J gene TRBJ2-2; TRBD1 matches at 7 bases. CDR1 and CDR2 from the germline V gene are KGHDR and SFDVKD. The junction had 5 bases not matched to a gene; V was cut back by 3 bases and J by 2 bases. The CDR3 sequence is 16 residues long.

V usage is TRBV9 and J usage is TRBJ1-4, with TRBD1 identical over 7 bases. Germline V gene lookup returns CDR1 SGDLS and CDR2 YYNGEE. The CDR3 is 15 residues long. V trimming: 3 bases; J trimming: 2 bases; junction bases outside the gene matches: 4. This CDR3 reads CASSATGRTNEKLFF. CDR3 DNA: TGTGCCAGCAGCGCGACAGGGAGGACTAATGAAAAACTGTTTTTT.

V usage is TRBV5-1 and J usage is TRBJ1-6, with 7 bases lining up with TRBD1. J lost 8 bases, V lost 7 bases, and 12 bases had no gene match. Germline V gene sequence: CDR1 SGHRS, CDR2 YFSETQ. The CDR3 has 15 amino acids. The CDR3 sequence is CASHDPGRGDSPLHF. DNA for the CDR3: TGCGCCAGCCACGACCCCGGCAGGGGGGATTCACCCCTCCACTTT.

The CDR3 nucleotides are TGTGCCAGCAGTACAGGGGACGGCGGGTCTGAAGCTTTCTTT. Amino acid sequence: CASSTGDGGSEAFF. This sequence joins TRBV2 and TRBJ1-1; TRBD1 agrees at 7 bases. CDR1 and CDR2 from the germline V gene are SNHLY and FYNNEI. With 5 bases clipped from V and 6 bases from J, the junction kept 9 bases outside the gene matches. The CDR3 contains 14 residues.

The chain employs TRBV29-1 and TRBJ2-1; tentatively, D is TRBD1 (6 bases). The germline gives CDR1 SQVTM, CDR2 ANQGSEA. The CDR3 runs 13 residues. V was trimmed by 7 bases and J by 2 bases, leaving 12 bases between them. The CDR3 sequence: CSANRDAYNEQFF. DNA for the CDR3: TGCAGCGCTAACAGGGATGCCTACAATGAGCAGTTCTTC.

This chain links TRBV20-1 with TRBJ2-3; D gene uncertain. Germline loops: CDR1 DFQATT, CDR2 SNEGSKA (reference sequence). The CDR3 is made up of 13 amino acids. Trimming took 3 bases from V and 2 from J, leaving 9 bases between them. Written as DNA, the CDR3 is TGCAGTGCTAGTGTAGCCTCCACAGATACGCAGTATTTT. Translating it yields CSASVASTDTQYF.

This clone was observed a handful of times. The rearrangement joins TRBV18 to TRBJ2-7, with D possibly matching TRBD2 (6 bases). V lost 3 bases and J 3 bases, leaving 12 bases between the germline ends. This CDR3 has 14 amino acids. Per germline, CDR1 KGHSH and CDR2 LQKENI. DNA for the CDR3: TGTGCCAGCTCACCCGGGGGAGGTCACTACGAGCAGTACGTC. Translating gives CASSPGGGHYEQYV.

The rearrangement uses TRBV28 and TRBJ1-4; 9 bases align to TRBD1. In germline, CDR1 is MDHEN, CDR2 SYDVKM. The junction had 13 bases not matched to a gene; V was cut back by 5 bases and J by 6 bases. The CDR3 runs 17 residues. The CDR3 here is CASSTTDRGLLHEKLFF. The CDR3 nucleotides read TGTGCCAGCAGTACTACGGACAGGGGACTCCTTCATGAAAAACTGTTTTTT.

J is TRBJ2-5 and V is TRBV7-2, with 10 bases fitting TRBD2. The junction had 10 bases not matched to a gene; V was cut back by 2 bases and J by 4 bases. The germline CDR1 and CDR2 sequences are SGHTA and FQGNSA. This CDR3 contains 17 residues. CDR3 nucleotides: TGTGCCAGCAGCTTACCGCTTCTAGCGGGGGTGGCAGAGACCCAGTACTTC. Its protein product is CASSLPLLAGVAETQYF.

In DNA form, the CDR3 reads TGTGCCAGCAGTCGATCACAGGCAACTAATGAAAAACTGTTTTTT. Protein sequence: CASSRSQATNEKLFF. V is TRBV6-6 and J is TRBJ1-4, with a tentative D call TRBD1 (5 bases). Germline CDR1 reads MNHNY; CDR2 reads SVGAGI (reference sequence). Trimming removed 5 bases from V and 0 bases from J, with 10 bases in between. The length of the CDR3 is 15 residues.

The CDR3 here is CATSDPTSGGAGEQYF. Written as DNA, the CDR3 is TGTGCCACCAGTGACCCCACTAGCGGGGGGGCGGGCGAGCAGTACTTC. This chain uses TRBV24-1 with TRBJ2-7, with TRBD2 matching over 13 bases. The germline V gene has CDR1 KGHDR and CDR2 SFDVKD. CDR3 length: 16 residues. V lost 4 bases and J lost 6; bases outside the gene matches: 8.